This T cell receptor beta chain was captured by sequencing in a study of cytomegalovirus exposure and HLA in healthy donors. Study-wide results and limits: Some TCR beta chains (more than 150 of them) were listed as cytomegalovirus-associated. Accurate prediction of HLA-A and HLA-B alleles (for most subjects) was reportedly achieved from TCR beta sequences. Prior analysis indicated that the majority of TCR beta V segments exhibited productivity approximately 87% or approximately 30% of the time.

Concerning this clone: Its antigen is unknown.

Vbeta (60) and Jbeta (13) primers were used in the PCR. The method was immunoSEQ multiplex PCR; TCRdb's version includes in-frame clones alone and lacks a portion of them. The table records about 100,000 clones, roughly 85% of them present only once. Looked up from germline, CDR1 is SGDLS and CDR2 is YYNGEE. V was clipped by 0 bases and J by 0 bases, with 10 bases between them. This CDR3 region has 16 residues. The rearrangement uses TRBV9 and TRBJ2-1, with D possibly matching TRBD1 (5 bases). The clonotype originates from a young man in good health and CMV-seronegative. What was sequenced was PBMCs. Here the CDR3 reads CASSVGTRSSYNEQFF. CDR3 sequence (DNA): TGTGCCAGCAGCGTAGGGACACGGAGCTCCTACAATGAGCAGTTCTTC.